The present TCR beta chain was sequenced within a study of spatial heterogeneity in lung cancer. Germline V gives CDR1 MDHEN, CDR2 SYDVKM. The CDR3 has 14 residues. Between the trimmed V and J ends, which lost 1 base and 2 bases, there was a span of 8 bases. General study findings and limits: Expanded intratumoral alpha and beta TCR counts tracked tumor mutation counts.

One entry per CDR3 protein, called by TCRdb with MiXCR from the 5' RACE reads. This sample yields over 5,500 distinct CDR3 sequences, of which less than 9.5% are seen a single time; approximately 25% belongs to the top ten. At least ten counts were recorded for this clonotype. Its antigen remains unknown. Time point noted: sample taken at primary tumor resection. Extraction of whole RNA from tumor, nontumor lung or frozen PBMC preceded unsorted sequencing. The sample was lung tumor tissue, taken at surgery. The chain couples TRBV28 to TRBJ1-2, with D unresolved. The source is a female donor with early-stage non-small cell lung cancer. CDR3 nucleotide sequence: TGTGCCAGCAGTTTATCCAGGAGCAACTATGGCTACACCTTC. The encoded protein is CASSLSRSNYGYTF.